This T cell receptor beta chain came from a study of control samples from healthy donors and cancer patients. Looked up from germline, CDR1 is KGHDR and CDR2 is SFDVKD. The length of the CDR3 is 14 residues. V shed 7 bases, J shed 2 bases, and the junction held 1 base outside the gene matches. A note on this clone: Other DNA sequences in this sample translate to the same CDR3.

Generated by immunoSEQ multiplex PCR, the TCRdb table keeps only in-frame clones and is missing some. The data show under 150,000 clones, roughly 89% seen once. The chain couples TRBV24-1 to TRBJ2-2, with 9 bases fitting TRBD2. Sequencing used blood. This TCR came from a man aged 30 to 45 in good health. The chain's CDR3 is CATRTSGNTGELFF. In nucleotides, the CDR3 is TGTGCCACCAGGACTAGCGGAAACACCGGGGAGCTGTTTTTT.